The 15 T cell receptor beta chains reported below all come from one sample, sequenced in a study of T cell repertoires in cytomegalovirus infection. MiXCR, run by TCRdb on the reads, gives a single entry per CDR3 protein. This sample has over 300,000 distinct CDR3 sequences; over 7.5% occur once, and the top ten carry roughly 4.5%. Sample: PBMCs. These receptors all stem from a human donor in good health (CMV status not recorded). Some clones in this sample may be carry-over from other donors' samples.

This chain uses TRBV2 with TRBJ1-2; D is unclear. CDR1 and CDR2 (germline): SNHLY, FYNNEI. The CDR3 runs to 11 residues. V lost 4 bases and J lost 3, with 3 bases in between. The CDR3 DNA reads as TGTGCCAGCAGTGGGCACTATGGCTACACCTTC. Its protein product is CASSGHYGYTF.

This clonotype was seen a handful of times. The J gene is TRBJ1-1, the V gene TRBV7-8; no reliable D call. The germline V gene has CDR1 SGHVS and CDR2 FQNEAQ. V lost 1 base and J lost 0, with 15 bases in between. CDR3 length equals 17 residues. For the CDR3, the DNA is TGTGCCAGCAGCTTAGTAGGCGGACTGGGATTGAACACTGAAGCTTTCTTT. This sequence encodes CASSLVGGLGLNTEAFF.

In its sample, this clonotype was seen many times. The rearrangement joins TRBV7-3 to TRBJ2-3; a weak D match, TRBD1 (5 bases). The CDR3 extends over 16 amino acids. CDR1 is SGHTA and CDR2 is FQGTGA in the germline V gene. Deletions cut 3 bases from V and 3 bases from J, with 16 bases between. CDR3 in DNA: TGTGCCAGCAGCTTGGCCGCAGGGATTGGTACAGATACGCAGTATTTT. This codes for CASSLAAGIGTDTQYF.

This clonotype has a count of ten or more. The chain recombines TRBV7-2 with TRBJ1-3; a weak D match, TRBD1 (6 bases). CDR3 length: 14 residues. From germline, CDR1 is SGHTA and CDR2 FQGNSA. V shed 5 bases and J shed 6 bases, with 14 bases lying between them. CDR3 nucleotide sequence: TGTGCCAGCAGCCCGGGGGGGGGCGAAAACACCATATATTTT. It translates to CASSPGGGENTIYF.

The chain couples TRBV12-3 or TRBV12-4 to TRBJ1-5; 8 bases are shared with TRBD1. V lost 3 bases, J lost 10 bases, and 8 bases stayed unmatched. There are 14 residues in the CDR3. DNA for the CDR3: TGTGCCAGCAGTTTTGGACAGGGTATCGAACCCCAGCATTTT. It yields the protein CASSFGQGIEPQHF.

This clonotype showed up many times. The chain carries TRBV6-2 or TRBV6-3 and TRBJ1-2, with TRBD1 matching over 8 bases. V lost 7 bases to trimming and J lost 2 bases; unmatched junction nucleotides: 6. CDR1 MNHEY and CDR2 SVGEGT come from the germline V gene. CDR3 size: 14 residues. The CDR3 sequence is CASTRQGQNYGYTF. The CDR3 DNA reads TGTGCCAGCACCAGACAGGGGCAGAACTATGGCTACACCTTC.

Here the CDR3 reads CASSTGGGVNEQYF. CDR3 sequence (DNA): TGTGCCAGTAGCACAGGGGGAGGAGTTAACGAGCAGTACTTC. The V call is TRBV19, the J call TRBJ2-7; the match to TRBD1 covers 8 bases. Germline V lookup: CDR1 LNHDA, CDR2 SQIVND (reference sequence). V gave up 6 bases and J gave up 5 bases; unmatched junction bases: 9. This CDR3 is 14 amino acids long.

This clonotype came up a few times. The V call is TRBV18, the J call TRBJ1-1; possible D gene TRBD1, 6 bases. The germline CDR1 and CDR2 sequences are KGHSH and LQKENI. The CDR3 runs 16 residues. V lost 3 bases and J 3 bases, leaving 17 bases between the germline ends. The DNA of the CDR3 is TGTGCCAGCTCACCGCAACGGGGGCTTTCGGACACTGAAGCTTTCTTT. This translates into CASSPQRGLSDTEAFF.

A few counts support this clonotype. The chain is built from TRBV7-6 and TRBJ2-1; no reliable D call. The V end was cut by 0 bases, the J end by 1 base, with 10 bases between. The CDR3 sequence is 16 residues long. From germline, CDR1 is SGHVS and CDR2 FNYEAQ. DNA for the CDR3: TGTGCCAGCAGCTTAGCCCGTCCTGGGTCCTACAATGAGCAGTTCTTC. Amino acid sequence: CASSLARPGSYNEQFF.

This clonotype has at least ten counts. The chain's CDR3 is CASSPLPGGPNNEQFF. CDR3 DNA sequence: TGTGCCAGCAGTCCACTCCCGGGGGGGCCGAACAATGAGCAGTTCTTC. V is TRBV27 and J is TRBJ2-1; 8 positions match TRBD2. The CDR3 has 16 amino acids. Germline trimming cut 5 bases from V and 5 bases from J; bases unmatched to any gene: 11. Germline V gene sequence: CDR1 MNHEY, CDR2 SMNVEV (reference sequence).

V and J are TRBV7-3 and TRBJ2-2; perhaps TRBD2 as D (6 bases). The CDR3 runs to 15 residues. V was cut by 5 bases and J by 1 base, with 11 bases left in between. Germline V gives CDR1 SGHTA, CDR2 FQGTGA. The CDR3 region is CASSPGLLNTGELFF. The CDR3 region has the DNA TGTGCCAGCAGCCCGGGACTCCTGAACACCGGGGAGCTGTTTTTT.

This clonotype was seen only a few times. The genes are TRBV7-2 and TRBJ2-7; D not resolved. The CDR3 loop spans 12 amino acids. CDR1 and CDR2 from the germline V gene are SGHTA and FQGNSA. V was shortened by 5 bases and J by 2 bases, with 7 bases between the two germline ends. CDR3 DNA: TGTGCCAGCAGCCAAGTCCCCTACGAGCAGTACTTC. This codes for CASSQVPYEQYF.

This clonotype was counted ten times or more. The chain links TRBV27 to TRBJ1-4, with 7 bases fitting TRBD1. Per the germline V gene, CDR1 is MNHEY and CDR2 is SMNVEV (reference sequence). The V and J ends lost 5 bases and 7 bases, in that order; junction bases with no gene match: 10. CDR3 length: 15 amino acids. In DNA, the CDR3 is TGTGCCAGCAGTGACAGGGAGGGGGGAGTTGAAAAACTGTTTTTT. Residues: CASSDREGGVEKLFF.

This clonotype was picked up a small number of times. The V call is TRBV6-2 or TRBV6-3, the J call TRBJ2-1; D uncertain. CDR3 size: 12 residues. V shed 2 bases and J shed 8 bases, with 7 bases lying between them. The V gene's germline CDR1 is MNHEY and CDR2 SVGEGT. The CDR3 here is CASSYQGYEQFF. CDR3 nucleotide sequence: TGTGCCAGCAGTTACCAAGGATATGAGCAGTTCTTC.

This clonotype came up a few times. The J gene is TRBJ1-1, the V gene TRBV15; D gene unclear. V was shortened by 1 base and J by 0 bases, with 9 bases between the two germline ends. CDR1 and CDR2 from the germline V gene are LNHNV and YYDKDF (reference sequence). The CDR3 is 15 residues long. The CDR3 sequence: CATSRAGELNTEAFF. The CDR3 DNA reads TGTGCCACCAGCAGAGCTGGGGAATTGAACACTGAAGCTTTCTTT.